This T cell receptor beta chain was sequenced for a study of glioma-infiltrating T cells after dendritic cell vaccination. Background on the study: Between about 2003 and 2012, patients got autologous tumor lysate-pulsed dendritic cell vaccines. Patients received three intradermal dendritic cell vaccine injections at biweekly intervals.

Remarks on this clone: Its target is not known.

TCRdb's copy holds only in-frame clones and misses some; the assay was immunoSEQ multiplex PCR. The sample includes about 58,000 clones, roughly 80% of them seen just once. Specified time point: after dendritic cell vaccination, including at tumor progression/relapse. Broader study findings: Longer survival after dendritic cell vaccination followed higher pretreatment TIL content.

Per germline, CDR1 LNHNV and CDR2 YYDKDF (reference sequence). The CDR3 is made up of 15 amino acids. Deletions cut 1 base from V and 2 bases from J, with 12 bases between. The specimen comprised blood, sampled after dendritic cell vaccination. V gene TRBV15 combines with J gene TRBJ2-7; D is possibly TRBD1 (5 bases). This TCR was sampled from a human donor with glioblastoma. CDR3 nucleotide sequence: TGTGCCACCAGCAGAGCAGGGCCAGGGACCTACGAGCAGTACTTC. The encoded protein is CATSRAGPGTYEQYF.